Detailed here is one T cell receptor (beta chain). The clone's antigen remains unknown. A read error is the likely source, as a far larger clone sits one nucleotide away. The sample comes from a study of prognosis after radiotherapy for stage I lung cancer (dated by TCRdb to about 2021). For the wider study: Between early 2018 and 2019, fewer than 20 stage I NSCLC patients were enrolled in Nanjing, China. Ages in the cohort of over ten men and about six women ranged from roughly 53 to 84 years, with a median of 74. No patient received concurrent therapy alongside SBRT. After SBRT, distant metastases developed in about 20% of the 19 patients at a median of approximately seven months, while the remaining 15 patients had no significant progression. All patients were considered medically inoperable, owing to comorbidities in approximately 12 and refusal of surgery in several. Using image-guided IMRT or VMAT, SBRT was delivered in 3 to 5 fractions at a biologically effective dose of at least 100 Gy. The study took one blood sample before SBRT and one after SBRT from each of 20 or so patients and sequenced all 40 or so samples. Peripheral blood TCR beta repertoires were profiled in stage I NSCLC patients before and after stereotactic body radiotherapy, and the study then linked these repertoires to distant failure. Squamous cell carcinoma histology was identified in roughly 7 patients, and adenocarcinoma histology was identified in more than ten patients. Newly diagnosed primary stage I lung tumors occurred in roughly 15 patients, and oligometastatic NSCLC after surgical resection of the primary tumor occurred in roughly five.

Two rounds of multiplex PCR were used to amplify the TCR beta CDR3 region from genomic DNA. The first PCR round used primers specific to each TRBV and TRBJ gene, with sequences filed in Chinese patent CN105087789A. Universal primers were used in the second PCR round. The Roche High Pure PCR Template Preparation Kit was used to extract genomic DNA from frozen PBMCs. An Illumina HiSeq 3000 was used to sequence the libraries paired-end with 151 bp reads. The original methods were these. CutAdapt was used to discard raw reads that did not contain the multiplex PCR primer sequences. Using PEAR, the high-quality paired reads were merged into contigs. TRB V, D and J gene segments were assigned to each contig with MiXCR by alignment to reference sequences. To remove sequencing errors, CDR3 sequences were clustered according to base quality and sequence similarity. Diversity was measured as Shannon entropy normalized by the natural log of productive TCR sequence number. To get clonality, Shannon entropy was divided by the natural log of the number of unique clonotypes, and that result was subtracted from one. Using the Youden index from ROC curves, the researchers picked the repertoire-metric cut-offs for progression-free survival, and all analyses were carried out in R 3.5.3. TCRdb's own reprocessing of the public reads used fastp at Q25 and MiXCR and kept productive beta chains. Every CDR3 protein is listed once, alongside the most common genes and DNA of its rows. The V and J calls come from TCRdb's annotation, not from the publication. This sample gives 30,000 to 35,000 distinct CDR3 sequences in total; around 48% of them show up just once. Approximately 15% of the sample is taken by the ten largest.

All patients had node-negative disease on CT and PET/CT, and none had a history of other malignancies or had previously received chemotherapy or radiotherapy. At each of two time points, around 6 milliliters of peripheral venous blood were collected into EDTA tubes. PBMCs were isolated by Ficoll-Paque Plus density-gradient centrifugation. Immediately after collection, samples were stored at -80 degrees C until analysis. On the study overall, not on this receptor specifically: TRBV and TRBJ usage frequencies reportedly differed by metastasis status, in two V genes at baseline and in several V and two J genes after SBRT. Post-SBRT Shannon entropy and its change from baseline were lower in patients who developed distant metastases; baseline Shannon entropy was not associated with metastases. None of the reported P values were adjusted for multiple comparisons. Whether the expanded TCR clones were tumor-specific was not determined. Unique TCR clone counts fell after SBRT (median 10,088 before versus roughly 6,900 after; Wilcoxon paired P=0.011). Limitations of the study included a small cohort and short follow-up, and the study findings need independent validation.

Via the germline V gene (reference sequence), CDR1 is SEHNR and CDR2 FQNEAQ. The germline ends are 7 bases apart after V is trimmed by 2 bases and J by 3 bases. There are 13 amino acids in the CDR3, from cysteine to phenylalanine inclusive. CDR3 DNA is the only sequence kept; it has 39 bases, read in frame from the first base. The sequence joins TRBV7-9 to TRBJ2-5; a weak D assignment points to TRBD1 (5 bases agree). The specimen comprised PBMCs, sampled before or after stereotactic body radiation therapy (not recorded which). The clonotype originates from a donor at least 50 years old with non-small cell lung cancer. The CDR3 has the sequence CASSLLGEETQYF. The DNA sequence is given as TGTGCCAGCAGCTTACTAGGGGAAGAGACCCAGTACTTC.